This record concerns one T cell receptor beta chain sequence. Template switching with 5'RACE generated the TCR cDNA and added a universal primer site and UMIs. TCRdb used MiXCR to reprocess the 5' RACE reads, holding one entry per CDR3 protein. Of some 260,000 distinct CDR3 sequences listed, over 4.5% were seen once; the top ten hold roughly 3.5%. This specimen belongs to a study of T cells after yellow fever vaccination. The V gene's germline CDR1 is SGHRS and CDR2 YFSETQ. V gave up 2 bases and J gave up 1 base, with 11 bases separating them. The CDR3 contains 15 residues. The chain has TRBV5-1 and TRBJ2-3; D may be TRBD1 or TRBD2 (7 bases each). The TCR comes from a man between 18 and 29 years old who received the YFV17D yellow fever vaccine. The sample consisted of CD4+ T cells sorted from PBMCs, taken on the day of the yellow fever booster vaccination. The DNA for the CDR3 is TGCGCCAGCAGCTTTCAGGGGGGGCGCACAGATACGCAGTATTTT. This translates into CASSFQGGRTDTQYF.